Below, 9 T cell receptor beta chains from the same sample are listed, as sequenced in a study of metastatic and nonmetastatic thyroid tumors. TCRdb re-called the PCR reads through MiXCR. The table lists tens of thousands of clones, roughly 17% of them singletons. Patients had received no treatment of any kind before thyroid surgery. Sequenced input: blood. Receptor source: a male donor with papillary thyroid cancer or a benign thyroid nodule (not recorded which). Some clones in this sample may be carry-over from other donors' samples.

This clone has ten or more counts. The genes are TRBV7-9 and TRBJ2-7, with 7 nucleotides matching TRBD1. J was trimmed by 6 bases and V by 3 bases; bases with no gene match: 8. This CDR3 has 14 amino acids. Germline assignment: CDR1 SEHNR and CDR2 FQNEAQ (reference sequence). The DNA of the CDR3 is TGTGCCAGCAGCTTTGGGACAGCCTACCCCGAGCAGTACTTC. Encoded protein: CASSFGTAYPEQYF.

The sample holds many counts of this clone. The genes are TRBV28 and TRBJ2-2; 7 bases match TRBD2. Trimming at V came to 3 bases and at J to 1 base, leaving 2 bases not matched to a gene. Germline CDR1 reads MDHEN; CDR2 reads SYDVKM. The CDR3 totals 15 residues. As DNA, the CDR3 is TGTGCCAGCAGTTTGCCTAGCGGGAACACCGGGGAGCTGTTTTTT. This translates into CASSLPSGNTGELFF. Based on the CDR3 plus reference TRBV28 and TRBJ2-2, the full variable domain is DVKVTQSSRYLVKRTGEKVFLECVQDMDHENMFWYRQDPGLGLRLIYFSYDVKMKEKGDIPEGYSVSREKKERFSLILESASTNQTSMYLCASSLPSGNTGELFFGEGSRLTVL.

This clone was detected ten times or more. CDR3 sequence: CASSEGVEQYF. CDR3 sequence (DNA): TGCGCCAGCAGTGAGGGGGTCGAGCAGTACTTC. The chain is built from TRBV10-1 and TRBJ2-7; D is uncertain. CDR1 WNHNN and CDR2 SYGVQD come from the germline V gene (reference sequence). The CDR3 loop spans 11 amino acids. Trimming took 2 bases from V and 6 from J, leaving 5 bases between them.

This clone was detected many times. The rearrangement links TRBV5-1 to TRBJ1-1; 8 bases line up with TRBD1. With 4 bases clipped from V and 5 bases from J, the junction kept 7 bases outside the gene matches. In germline, CDR1 is SGHRS, CDR2 YFSETQ. CDR3 size: 14 residues. The CDR3 coding sequence is TGCGCCAGCAGCACAGGGGGATTGGGGACTGAAGCTTTCTTT. Encoded protein: CASSTGGLGTEAFF.

This clone was detected ten times or more. V and J are TRBV5-1 and TRBJ1-2; D is ambiguous. V gave up 0 bases and J gave up 2 bases, with 8 bases separating them. Per germline, CDR1 SGHRS and CDR2 YFSETQ. CDR3 length: 14 residues. CDR3 nucleotides: TGCGCCAGCAGCTTGGGCGGCAGGAACTATGGCTACACCTTC. Encoded protein: CASSLGGRNYGYTF.

This clone appeared many times. The chain links TRBV5-1 to TRBJ2-7; D remains unclear. The CDR3 runs to 13 residues. V lost 4 bases and J lost 3, with 11 bases in between. Germline V gene data show CDR1 as SGHRS and CDR2 as YFSETQ. The CDR3 DNA sequence: TGCGCCAGCAGCCCCGGGCCAGACTACGAGCAGTACTTC. It yields the protein CASSPGPDYEQYF.

This clone was found many times. The chain is built from TRBV4-2 and TRBJ2-7; the match to TRBD2 covers 7 bases. Per the germline V gene, CDR1 is LGHNA and CDR2 is YNFKEQ. V dropped 0 bases and J dropped 1; count of bases not matched to a gene: 3. The CDR3 runs 15 residues. CDR3 sequence (DNA): TGTGCCAGCAGCCAAGATTGGCGGGAGTCCTACGAGCAGTACTTC. Translation gives CASSQDWRESYEQYF.

Within the sample, this clone is medium-sized. This chain uses TRBV2 with TRBJ1-5, with D possibly matching TRBD1 (5 bases). The CDR3 is 14 residues long. Trimming removed 6 bases at V and 1 base at J, with 10 bases between. Looked up from germline, CDR1 is SNHLY and CDR2 is FYNNEI. The CDR3 sequence: CASSGTDSNQPQHF. The CDR3 DNA reads as TGTGCCAGCAGCGGGACCGACAGCAATCAGCCCCAGCATTTT.

This clone was seen many times. The genes are TRBV3-1 and TRBJ1-5; D is uncertain. Trimming cost V 0 bases and J 6 bases, with 6 bases left between them. From germline, CDR1 is LGHDT and CDR2 YNNKEL (reference sequence). This CDR3 has 13 residues. The CDR3: CASSQDRTQPQHF. As DNA, the CDR3 is TGTGCCAGCAGCCAAGATAGGACTCAGCCCCAGCATTTT.